One sample yielded the 24 T cell receptor beta chains listed below, sequenced in a study of monozygotic twins with inflammatory bowel disease. TCRdb re-called the 5' RACE reads and shows each CDR3 protein once, DNA omitted. Its table records about 300,000 distinct CDR3 sequences. The material sequenced was blood. Receptors were obtained from a human donor with ulcerative colitis or Crohn's disease, or a healthy co-twin of an affected twin (not recorded which).

The gene calls are TRBV10-3 and TRBJ2-1; TCRdb selects TRBD1, and the lack of DNA leaves this call unchecked. Germline V lookup: CDR1 ENHRY, CDR2 SYGVKD. The CDR3 runs to 12 residues. The CDR3 here is CAISEFTTGWFF.

The chain links TRBV5-1 to TRBJ2-5. Germline lookup yields CDR1 SGHRS and CDR2 YFSETQ. The CDR3 sequence is 14 residues long. CDR3 in amino acids: CASSLGMPPETQYF. Looking up the rest from reference TRBV5-1 and TRBJ2-5 gives the full variable domain: KAGVTQTPRYLIKTRGQQVTLSCSPISGHRSVSWYQQTPGQGLQFLFEYFSETQRNKGNFPGRFSGRQFSNSRSEMNVSTLELGDSALYLCASSLGMPPETQYFGPGTRLLVL.

The chain links TRBV19 to TRBJ2-3. This CDR3 region has 16 residues. CDR1 and CDR2 from the germline V gene are LNHDA and SQIVND (reference sequence). The CDR3 sequence: CASSIGGPGTTDTQYF.

The V call is TRBV12-3 or TRBV12-4, the J call TRBJ1-1. The CDR3 covers 15 residues. The CDR3 is CASSLAAGMWTEAFF.

The J gene is TRBJ2-1, the V gene TRBV19; TCRdb gives TRBD1 as the D gene, but with no DNA this cannot be confirmed. The CDR3 spans 15 residues. Germline V gene sequence: CDR1 LNHDA, CDR2 SQIVND (reference sequence). This CDR3 reads CASSPGVRSYNEQFF.

The genes are TRBV7-9 and TRBJ2-3; TCRdb returns TRBD1, unconfirmable since there is no DNA. Looked up from germline, CDR1 is SEHNR and CDR2 is FQNEAQ (reference sequence). This CDR3 has 15 residues. CDR3: CASSLRAQGSDTQYF.

This chain joins TRBV20-1 and TRBJ1-5; checking the TCRdb D call of TRBD1 is not possible without DNA. The CDR3 has 17 amino acids. Looked up from germline, CDR1 is DFQATT and CDR2 is SNEGSKA (reference sequence). The CDR3 loop reads CSARDRVFGFGNQPQHF.

This chain connects TRBV18 to TRBJ1-5; TCRdb lists TRBD1, though no DNA is available to test this call. This CDR3 is 16 amino acids long. Germline V gene data show CDR1 as KGHSH and CDR2 as LQKENI. CDR3 in amino acids: CASSPGTGLSNQPQHF.

The V and J genes are TRBV9 and TRBJ2-3; without DNA, the TCRdb call of TRBD2 cannot be checked. Per the germline V gene, CDR1 is SGDLS and CDR2 is YYNGEE. This CDR3 region has 17 residues. CDR3 loop: CASSPYRGTSGPNTQYF. The full variable domain, completed using reference TRBV9 and TRBJ2-3, is DSGVTQTPKHLITATGQRVTLRCSPRSGDLSVYWYQQSLDQGLQFLIQYYNGEERAKGNILERFSAQQFPDLHSELNLSSLELGDSALYFCASSPYRGTSGPNTQYFGPGTRLTVL.

J is TRBJ1-6 and V is TRBV5-1. CDR3 size: 15 residues. The germline V gene encodes CDR1 SGHRS and CDR2 YFSETQ. The CDR3 sequence is CASSLESGALGPLHF.

The rearrangement uses TRBV11-3 and TRBJ1-5; no DNA is available, so the TRBD1 call from TCRdb remains unchecked. The CDR3 length is 16 residues. The germline V gene encodes CDR1 SGHNT and CDR2 YENEEA. This CDR3 is CASSPGGQESGQPQHF.

The chain links TRBV2 to TRBJ2-7; with no DNA, the TCRdb D assignment of TRBD2 cannot be verified. This CDR3 region has 14 residues. Germline CDR1 SNHLY, CDR2 FYNNEI. The CDR3 here is CASIGGGQNYEQYF.

The chain combines TRBV20-1 with TRBJ2-1; TCRdb lists TRBD2, though no DNA is available to test this call. The CDR3 has 15 residues. Germline V CDR1 and CDR2: DFQATT, SNEGSKA (reference sequence). CDR3 sequence: CSASQAASGTNEQFF.

The chain has TRBV12-3 or TRBV12-4 and TRBJ2-7; TCRdb's D call of TRBD1 is untestable without DNA. The CDR3 totals 14 residues. This CDR3 is CASSAWDRGLEQYF.

This chain links TRBV7-2 with TRBJ2-1; lacking DNA, the TRBD2 call made by TCRdb goes unchecked. The germline V gene has CDR1 SGHTA and CDR2 FQGNSA. CDR3 length equals 16 residues. Here the CDR3 reads CASSLIGTSGGGLQFF.

The chain links TRBV30 to TRBJ1-1; TCRdb calls TRBD1, which cannot be checked without DNA. This CDR3 is 14 amino acids long. CDR1 is GTSNPN, CDR2 SVGIG, per germline (reference sequence). The CDR3 is CAWTRQIMNTEAFF. The whole variable domain, remainder taken from reference TRBV30 and TRBJ1-1, is SQTIHQWPATLVQPVGSPLSLECTVEGTSNPNLYWYRQAAGRGLQLLFYSVGIGQISSEVPQNLSASRPQDRQFILSSKKLLLSDSGFYLCAWTRQIMNTEAFFGQGTRLTVV.

The rearrangement uses TRBV15 and TRBJ2-7; absent DNA, TCRdb's TRBD1 call cannot be checked. Per germline, CDR1 LNHNV and CDR2 YYDKDF (reference sequence). CDR3 length equals 15 residues. The CDR3 sequence: CATSRGTAAAYEQYF.

V usage is TRBV19 and J usage is TRBJ2-7; absent DNA, TCRdb's TRBD1 call cannot be checked. This CDR3 is 12 amino acids long. Looked up from germline, CDR1 is LNHDA and CDR2 is SQIVND (reference sequence). This chain's CDR3 is CATGQGYYEQYF.

The chain links TRBV3-1 to TRBJ1-2; TCRdb's assignment of TRBD1 cannot be checked, as there is no DNA. The germline gives CDR1 LGHDT, CDR2 YNNKEL (reference sequence). This CDR3 contains 15 residues. This chain's CDR3 is CASSPWDRANYGYTF.

The chain has TRBV2 and TRBJ2-1; TCRdb lists TRBD2, though no DNA is available to test this call. The CDR3 is 13 amino acids. Germline CDR1 reads SNHLY; CDR2 reads FYNNEI. The CDR3 region is CASKGQSYNEQFF.

The chain couples TRBV28 to TRBJ1-1; the TRBD1 assignment by TCRdb is unverifiable without DNA. Germline CDR1 is MDHEN and CDR2 is SYDVKM. This CDR3 is 17 amino acids long. Here the CDR3 reads CASRKVAGMLMNTEAFF.

The chain couples TRBV27 to TRBJ2-1; the TRBD1 assignment by TCRdb is unverifiable without DNA. This CDR3 is 15 amino acids long. Germline V gene sequence: CDR1 MNHEY, CDR2 SMNVEV (reference sequence). The CDR3 sequence is CASSSNRGRGIEQFF.

This chain connects TRBV2 to TRBJ1-5; TCRdb lists TRBD1, though no DNA is available to test this call. The length of the CDR3 is 17 residues. Germline CDR1 reads SNHLY; CDR2 reads FYNNEI. CDR3 amino acids: CASRPPQRANSNQPQHF.

The V and J genes are TRBV12-3 or TRBV12-4 and TRBJ2-2; TCRdb names TRBD1, which stays unverified in the absence of DNA. This CDR3 is 14 amino acids long. The CDR3 region is CASDQGARGGELFF.